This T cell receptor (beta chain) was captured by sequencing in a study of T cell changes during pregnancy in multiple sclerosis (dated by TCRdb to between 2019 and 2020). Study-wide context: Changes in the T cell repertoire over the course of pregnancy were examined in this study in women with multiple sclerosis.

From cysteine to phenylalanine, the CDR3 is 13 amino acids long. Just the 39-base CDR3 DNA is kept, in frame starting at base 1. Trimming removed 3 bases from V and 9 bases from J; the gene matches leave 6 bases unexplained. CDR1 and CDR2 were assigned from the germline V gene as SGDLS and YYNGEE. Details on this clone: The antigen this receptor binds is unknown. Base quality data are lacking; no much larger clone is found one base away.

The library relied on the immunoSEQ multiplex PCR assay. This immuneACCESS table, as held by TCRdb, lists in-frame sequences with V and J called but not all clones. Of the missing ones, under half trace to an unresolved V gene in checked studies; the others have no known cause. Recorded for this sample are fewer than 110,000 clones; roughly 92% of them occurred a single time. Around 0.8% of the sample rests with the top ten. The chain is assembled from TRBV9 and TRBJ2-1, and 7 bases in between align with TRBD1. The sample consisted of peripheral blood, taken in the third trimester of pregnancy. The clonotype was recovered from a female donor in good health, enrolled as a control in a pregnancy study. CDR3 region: CASSATGLTEQFF. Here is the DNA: TGTGCCAGCAGCGCGACAGGGTTGACTGAGCAGTTCTTC.